This T cell receptor beta chain was retrieved from a study of spatial heterogeneity in lung cancer. Study-wide background: In the raw reads, each unique TCR and UMI combination was present more than ten times on average.

Time point: sample taken at primary tumor resection. This clonotype was counted many times. TCRdb reprocessed the 5' RACE reads via MiXCR and lists one record per CDR3 protein. The top ten clones hold less than 25% of a sample with 2,500 to 3,500 distinct CDR3 sequences, less than 3% of them seen once. Per germline, CDR1 SEHNR and CDR2 FQNEAQ (reference sequence). Trimming removed 1 base at V and 4 bases at J, with 11 bases between. This CDR3 contains 15 residues. The TCR comes from a male donor with early-stage non-small cell lung cancer. Material: normal lung tissue next to the tumor, obtained at surgery. The chain uses TRBV7-9 and TRBJ1-5; no firm D call. CDR3 nucleotide sequence: TGTGCCAGCAGCTTAGACGGCAGGAGAAATCAGCCCCAGCATTTT. The encoded protein is CASSLDGRRNQPQHF.